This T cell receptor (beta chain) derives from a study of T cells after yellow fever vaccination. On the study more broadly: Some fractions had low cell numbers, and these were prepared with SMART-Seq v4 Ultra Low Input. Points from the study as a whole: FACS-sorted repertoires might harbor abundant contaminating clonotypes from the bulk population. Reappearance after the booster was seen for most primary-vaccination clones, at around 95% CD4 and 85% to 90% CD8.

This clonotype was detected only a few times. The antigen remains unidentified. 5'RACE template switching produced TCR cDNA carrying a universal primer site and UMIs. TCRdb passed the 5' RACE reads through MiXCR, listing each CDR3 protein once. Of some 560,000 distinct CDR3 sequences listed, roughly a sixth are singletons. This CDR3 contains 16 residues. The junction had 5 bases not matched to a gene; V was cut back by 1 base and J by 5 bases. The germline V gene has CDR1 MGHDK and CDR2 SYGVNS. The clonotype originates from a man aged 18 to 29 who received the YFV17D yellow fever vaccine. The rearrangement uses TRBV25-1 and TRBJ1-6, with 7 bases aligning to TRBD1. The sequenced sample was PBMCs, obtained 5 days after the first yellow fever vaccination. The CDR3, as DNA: TGTGCCAGCAGTGAATCTAGGGGGCATGATAATTCACCCCTCCACTTT. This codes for CASSESRGHDNSPLHF.